What follows are 9 T cell receptor beta chains derived from one specimen sequenced in a study of blood T cell repertoires in COVID-19. Profiled with immunoSEQ multiplex PCR; TCRdb holds only in-frame clones, not every one. The sample lists 150,000 to 200,000 clones; roughly 80% were seen once. The sequencing sample was made of peripheral blood. These receptors all stem from a woman of 80 years or more with acute or convalescent COVID-19.

The chain couples TRBV6-5 to TRBJ1-5; no clear D gene. V was shortened by 0 bases and J by 4 bases, with 10 bases between the two germline ends. The length of the CDR3 is 15 residues. The V gene's germline CDR1 is MNHEY and CDR2 SVGAGI. Here the CDR3 DNA reads TGTGCCAGCAGTTACTCGAGCCAGAGGAATCAGCCCCAGCATTTT. This gives the protein CASSYSSQRNQPQHF.

V usage is TRBV19 and J usage is TRBJ2-1, with a weak D call TRBD2 (6 bases). Germline V gives CDR1 LNHDA, CDR2 SQIVND (reference sequence). The V end was cut by 7 bases, the J end by 9 bases, with 16 bases between. CDR3 size: 13 residues. Written as DNA, the CDR3 is TGTGCCAGTACCCCGACGGGGGTCGGTGAGCAGTTCTTC. Its protein product is CASTPTGVGEQFF.

This clone was seen once. The rearrangement links TRBV6-5 to TRBJ1-1; 9 nucleotides line up with TRBD1. J gave up 6 bases and V 6 bases, and 8 bases lay outside the gene matches. This CDR3 region has 14 residues. Germline CDR1 MNHEY, CDR2 SVGAGI. The CDR3 nucleotides read TGTGCCAGCAGCCCCGGGACAGGGAGTCCTGAAGCTTTCTTT. Translated, it gives CASSPGTGSPEAFF.

The genes are TRBV27 and TRBJ1-2; 7 bases align to TRBD1. The CDR3 contains 13 residues. With V trimmed by 7 bases and J by 4 bases, 6 bases remained unmatched. In germline, CDR1 is MNHEY, CDR2 SMNVEV (reference sequence). CDR3 region: CASIRSGGYGYTF. The CDR3 DNA is TGTGCCAGCATTCGATCAGGGGGCTATGGCTACACCTTC.

The chain recombines TRBV23-1 with TRBJ2-3, with a weak D call TRBD2 (6 bases). TRBV23-1 is an ORF, with its function uncertain. Trimming stripped 4 bases from V and 6 bases from J, with 23 bases between. CDR3 length: 17 residues. The CDR3 bases are TGCGCCAGCAGTCGCCCAACGGAGGGGAATAAGTCTGATACGCAGTATTTT. Encoded protein: CASSRPTEGNKSDTQYF.

The chain recombines TRBV6-5 with TRBJ1-1; tentative D call: TRBD1 (6 bases). Germline lookup yields CDR1 MNHEY and CDR2 SVGAGI. Trimming pared 1 base from V and 4 bases from J, leaving 13 bases between. The CDR3 consists of 15 residues. CDR3 region: CASSYLGARGTEAFF. The CDR3 nucleotides are TGTGCCAGCAGTTACTTGGGGGCAAGGGGCACTGAAGCTTTCTTT.

The chain employs TRBV30 and TRBJ1-2; D uncertain. The CDR3 has 13 amino acids. Germline V gene sequence: CDR1 GTSNPN, CDR2 SVGIG (reference sequence). V lost 0 bases to trimming and J lost 4 bases, with 9 bases between them. As DNA, the CDR3 is TGTGCCTGGAGTGTAACCGGGAGCTATGGCTACACCTTC. This gives the protein CAWSVTGSYGYTF. Filled out from reference TRBV30 and TRBJ1-2, the complete variable domain reads SQTIHQWPATLVQPVGSPLSLECTVEGTSNPNLYWYRQAAGRGLQLLFYSVGIGQISSEVPQNLSASRPQDRQFILSSKKLLLSDSGFYLCAWSVTGSYGYTFGSGTRLTVV.

This clone was seen just once. This chain links TRBV4-1 with TRBJ2-7; 10 nucleotides align to TRBD1. Germline V gives CDR1 MGHRA, CDR2 YSYEKL. The trim removed 4 bases at V and 2 bases at J, leaving 5 bases unmatched. This CDR3 region has 15 residues. CDR3 residues: CASSPSGTGAYEQYF. The CDR3 DNA is TGCGCCAGCAGCCCGTCCGGGACAGGGGCCTACGAGCAGTACTTC.

The chain recombines TRBV19 with TRBJ1-5; possible D gene TRBD1, 6 bases. The CDR3 spans 14 residues. V shed 10 bases and J shed 6 bases, with 19 bases lying between them. The germline V gene encodes CDR1 LNHDA and CDR2 SQIVND (reference sequence). The CDR3 DNA sequence: TGTGCCACCCTAGGACAGAGGATGTCTCAGCCCCAGCATTTT. It yields the protein CATLGQRMSQPQHF.